This passage covers 18 T cell receptor beta chains from one sample sequenced in a study of tissue T cells after allogeneic stem cell transplantation. As to time point: mouse harvest day 7 after allogeneic transplant. Mouse grafts combined 10^7 T-cell-depleted bone marrow cells with 10^6 splenic CD5+ T cells. Here immunoSEQ multiplex PCR was the method, and the copy in TCRdb shows in-frame clones only, minus some. Of about 6,600 clones in the sample, 40% to 55% were seen once. Input material: lymph node tissue. The receptors derive from a female BALB/c mouse given C57BL/6 T cells with graft-versus-host disease after an allogeneic hematopoietic cell transplant.

This clone was observed a few times. Mouse gene names apply. From the germline J gene comes the end of the CDR3, since the read stops 1 residue before it. The V call is TRBV13-1, the J call TRBJ2-7; 10 positions match TRBD1. Germline V gene lookup returns CDR1 NSHNY and CDR2 SYGAGN. V dropped 1 base and J dropped 2; count of bases not matched to a gene: 3. There are 15 residues in the CDR3. The sequenced CDR3 bases are TGTGCCAGCAGTGATAGGGGACAGGGGACCTATGAACAGTAC. Amino acid sequence: CASSDRGQGTYEQY. The entire CDR3 reads CASSDRGQGTYEQYF.

The sample holds a few counts of this clone. Here the gene names and germline are mouse. The read ends 1 residue early relative to the CDR3; the germline J gene fills the gap. The chain couples TRBV26 to TRBJ2-1; D call uncertain. The CDR3 has 13 residues. The ends were cut back, 0 bases at V and 6 bases at J, with 6 bases in the middle. CDR1 and CDR2 from the germline V gene are KGHPV and FQNQEV (reference sequence). Partial CDR3 DNA: TGTGCCAGCAGTCTGTCAGGGTTTGCTGAGCAGTTC. It is translated as CASSLSGFAEQF. In full, the CDR3 is CASSLSGFAEQFF. Using reference TRBV26 and TRBJ2-1 for the parts outside the CDR3, the full variable domain is NSKVIQTPRYLVKGQGQKAKMRCIPEKGHPVVFWYQQNKNNEFKFLINFQNQEVLQQIDMTEKRFSAECPSNSPCSLEIQSSEAGDSALYLCASSLSGFAEQFFGPGTRLTVL.

As concerns this clone: Each gene name is a mouse one. The observed sequence ends 1 residue before the CDR3 terminus, with the missing tail filled in from the germline J gene. The chain is built from TRBV26 and TRBJ2-3, with 8 bases fitting TRBD2. After removal of 6 bases from V and 1 base from J, the junction contained 0 bases not matched to a gene. Germline CDR1 is KGHPV and CDR2 is FQNQEV (reference sequence). The CDR3 sequence is 13 residues long. The covered CDR3 bases are TGTGCCAGCAGACTGGGGGGTGCAGAAACGCTGTAT. Protein: CASRLGGAETLY. The whole CDR3 protein reads CASRLGGAETLYF.

Concerning this clone itself: The gene symbols are mouse symbols. CDR3 DNA (partial): TGTGCAAGCAGCTCACAGGGGGCTAGTCAAAACACCTTGTAC. Translation: CASSSQGASQNTLY. The full CDR3 sequence reads CASSSQGASQNTLYF. This chain links TRBV16 with TRBJ2-4; 9 bases are a match to TRBD1. The CDR3 extends 1 residue past the end of the read, so its final part is completed from the germline J gene. The V and J ends lost 4 bases and 0 bases, in that order; junction bases with no gene match: 2. CDR3 length: 15 amino acids. Germline-derived CDR1 and CDR2 are SGHSA and FRNQAP.

Comments on this clone: Gene names and germline match the mouse. The DNA ends 1 residue before the CDR3 does, and the rest of the CDR3 is filled in from the germline J gene. The chain is built from TRBV24 and TRBJ2-7; D might be TRBD1 or TRBD2, each matching 6 bases. Germline-derived CDR1 and CDR2 are KGHTA and FRNEEI. Trimming shortened V by 2 bases and J by 3 bases, and 8 bases separated the two germline ends. The CDR3 has 13 amino acids. CDR3 sequence reads: CASSLGGLYEQYF. The covered CDR3 bases are TGTGCCAGCAGTCTGGGGGGCCTCTATGAACAGTAC.

Concerning this clone itself: Genes and germline are mouse. The read gets to within 1 residue of the CDR3 end, and the germline J gene fills in the rest. The chain employs TRBV16 and TRBJ1-2; D ambiguous. Germline lookup yields CDR1 SGHSA and CDR2 FRNQAP. Trimming took 2 bases from V and 0 from J, leaving 1 base between them. The CDR3 runs to 12 residues. Incomplete CDR3 DNA: TGTGCAAGCAGCTTACCAAACTCCGACTACACC. Protein sequence: CASSLPNSDYT. The full CDR3 is CASSLPNSDYTF.

Comment on this clone: The genes and germline here are from mouse. The CDR3 goes on 1 residue after the read ends, and that part is filled in from the germline J gene. This chain uses TRBV13-2 with TRBJ2-7; 12 bases are shared with TRBD2. The CDR3 contains 14 residues. Germline V gene lookup returns CDR1 NNHNN and CDR2 SYGAGS (reference sequence). Losses at the gene ends were 3 bases for V and 6 bases for J; bases not matched to a gene: 4. CDR3 in amino acids: CASGGLGGRGEQYF. The covered CDR3 bases are TGTGCCAGCGGTGGACTGGGGGGGCGCGGTGAACAGTAC.

This clone rates as medium-sized. Mouse gene names and germline throughout. The read halts 1 residue ahead of the CDR3 end, with the missing end drawn from the germline J gene. The V gene is TRBV15, the J gene TRBJ2-7; no clear D gene. The CDR3 spans 13 residues. The ends were cut back, 3 bases at V and 4 bases at J, with 10 bases in the middle. The germline gives CDR1 SGHND, CDR2 FRSKSL. Partial CDR3 DNA: TGTGCCAGCAGTTTGTCCTCCCTTTATGAACAGTAC. Amino acid sequence: CASSLSSLYEQY. The complete CDR3 sequence is CASSLSSLYEQYF.

A remark on this clone: The gene symbols are mouse symbols. The read stops 1 residue short of the end of the CDR3; the missing end is completed from the germline J gene. Other DNA sequences from this sample encode an identical CDR3 as well. The chain links TRBV16 to TRBJ2-1, with D maybe TRBD1 (7 bases). This CDR3 spans 13 amino acids. Germline-derived CDR1 and CDR2 are SGHSA and FRNQAP. V was clipped by 1 base and J by 7 bases, with 8 bases between them. The covered CDR3 bases are TGTGCAAGCAGCTTAGCAGGGGGGGCTGAGCAGTTC. It yields the protein CASSLAGGAEQF. The entire CDR3 is CASSLAGGAEQFF.

This clone was recorded only once. The genes and germline here are from mouse. The CDR3: CASSQDLGSQNTLYF. The sequenced CDR3 bases are TGTGCCAGCAGCCAAGATCTAGGGAGTCAAAACACCTTGTAC. The V call is TRBV2, the J call TRBJ2-4, with D unresolved. From the germline J gene comes the end of the CDR3, since the read stops 1 residue before it. Between the trimmed V and J ends, which lost 0 bases and 0 bases, there was a span of 7 bases. Germline CDR1 is LGHNA and CDR2 is YSYQKL. The CDR3 consists of 15 residues.

As to this clone: The listed genes are named as in mouse. The read terminates 1 residue before the CDR3 end, so the remaining end is supplied by the germline J gene. The rearrangement links TRBV13-1 to TRBJ2-4, with D maybe TRBD2 (6 bases). Germline V lookup: CDR1 NSHNY, CDR2 SYGAGN. The CDR3 extends over 12 amino acids. Trimming pared 7 bases from V and 3 bases from J, leaving 9 bases between. The CDR3 protein is CASRGVQNTLYF. The CDR3 DNA, read in part, is TGTGCCAGCCGGGGGGTCCAAAACACCTTGTAC.

As regards this clone: Gene and germline names: mouse. The read is 1 residue too short to cover the CDR3 end, so that end is filled in from the germline J gene. The chain couples TRBV3 to TRBJ2-4; D may correspond to TRBD1 or TRBD2 (6 bases each). V dropped 1 base and J dropped 0 bases, with 11 bases sitting between them. Germline CDR1 is SNHLY and CDR2 is FYNGKV (reference sequence). The CDR3 spans 16 residues. Partial CDR3 DNA: TGTGCCAGCAGCTTAGTTCAGGGGACTAGTCAAAACACCTTGTAC. The encoded protein is CASSLVQGTSQNTLY. The entire CDR3 protein reads CASSLVQGTSQNTLYF.

In this sample, this clone turned up a few times. The gene symbols are mouse symbols. The sequence runs out 1 residue before the end of the CDR3; the remainder is reconstructed from the germline J gene. The chain has TRBV16 and TRBJ2-7; no reliable D call. Trimming stripped 1 base from V and 4 bases from J, with 2 bases between. The length of the CDR3 is 11 residues. Germline-derived CDR1 and CDR2 are SGHSA and FRNQAP. The CDR3 DNA, read in part, is TGTGCAAGCAGCTTAGGGTATGAACAGTAC. As protein: CASSLGYEQY. The entire CDR3 protein is CASSLGYEQYF.

This clone was picked up a small number of times. Gene labels here are mouse ones. The read is 1 residue too short to cover the CDR3 end, so that end is filled in from the germline J gene. This chain joins TRBV15 and TRBJ2-7; weak D call: TRBD1 (6 bases). V lost 5 bases and J 8 bases, leaving 10 bases between the germline ends. The CDR3 length is 11 residues. Per the germline V gene, CDR1 is SGHND and CDR2 is FRSKSL. The CDR3 sequence is CASSPRDKQYF. The sequenced CDR3 bases are TGTGCCAGCAGTCCCCGGGACAAACAGTAC. Full variable domain (rest looked up from reference TRBV15 and TRBJ2-7): DAGVTQTPRHEVAEKGQTIILKCEPVSGHNDLFWYRQTKIQGLELLSYFRSKSLMEDGGAFKDRFKAEMLNSSFSTLKIQPTEPKDSAVYLCASSPRDKQYFGPGTRLTVL.

This clone has just a few counts. Gene names and germline refer to mouse. The read ends 1 residue before the CDR3 terminus; that terminus is restored from the germline J gene. V and J are TRBV26 and TRBJ1-3, with D tentatively TRBD1 (6 bases). There are 14 residues in the CDR3. CDR1 is KGHPV and CDR2 is FQNQEV in the germline V gene (reference sequence). V was shortened by 3 bases and J by 0 bases, with 6 bases between the two germline ends. CDR3 DNA, as far as it was read: TGTGCCAGCAGTCTACAGGGTTCTGGAAATACGCTCTAT. It is translated as CASSLQGSGNTLY. The CDR3, in full, reads CASSLQGSGNTLYF.

With respect to this clone: Genes and germline come from the mouse. The CDR3 extends 1 residue past the end of the read, so its final part is completed from the germline J gene. The chain couples TRBV15 to TRBJ2-3, with no clear D. V dropped 6 bases and J dropped 0 bases, with 4 bases sitting between them. CDR3 length: 12 residues. The germline CDR1 and CDR2 sequences are SGHND and FRSKSL. CDR3 DNA, as far as it was read: TGTGCCAGCAGGACTAGTGCAGAAACGCTGTAT. This translates into CASRTSAETLY. The whole CDR3 protein is CASRTSAETLYF.

In the case of this clone: Mouse names are used for the genes. The sequenced fragment ends 1 residue before the CDR3 boundary, so the rest is inferred from the germline J gene. The chain carries TRBV3 and TRBJ2-7; maybe TRBD2 (8 bases). The V end lost 2 bases, the J end lost 7 bases, and 15 bases lay between the germline ends. This CDR3 contains 14 residues. Looked up from germline, CDR1 is SNHLY and CDR2 is FYNGKV (reference sequence). The CDR3 bases that were read are TGTGCCAGCAGCTTACAGGGGGGGCGCTGGGAACAGTAC. Amino acids: CASSLQGGRWEQY. From start to end, the CDR3 is CASSLQGGRWEQYF.

A note on this clone: Gene names are the mouse ones. The sequence runs out 1 residue before the end of the CDR3; the remainder is reconstructed from the germline J gene. The chain couples TRBV19 to TRBJ2-2; D is ambiguous. The CDR3 extends over 15 amino acids. From germline, CDR1 is FNHDT and CDR2 SITEND (reference sequence). Between the trimmed V and J ends, which lost 0 bases and 1 base, there was a span of 7 bases. Incomplete CDR3 DNA: TGTGCCAGCAGTATAGTCAGGAGAAACACCGGGCAGCTCTAC. This encodes CASSIVRRNTGQLY. The whole CDR3 sequence reads CASSIVRRNTGQLYF.